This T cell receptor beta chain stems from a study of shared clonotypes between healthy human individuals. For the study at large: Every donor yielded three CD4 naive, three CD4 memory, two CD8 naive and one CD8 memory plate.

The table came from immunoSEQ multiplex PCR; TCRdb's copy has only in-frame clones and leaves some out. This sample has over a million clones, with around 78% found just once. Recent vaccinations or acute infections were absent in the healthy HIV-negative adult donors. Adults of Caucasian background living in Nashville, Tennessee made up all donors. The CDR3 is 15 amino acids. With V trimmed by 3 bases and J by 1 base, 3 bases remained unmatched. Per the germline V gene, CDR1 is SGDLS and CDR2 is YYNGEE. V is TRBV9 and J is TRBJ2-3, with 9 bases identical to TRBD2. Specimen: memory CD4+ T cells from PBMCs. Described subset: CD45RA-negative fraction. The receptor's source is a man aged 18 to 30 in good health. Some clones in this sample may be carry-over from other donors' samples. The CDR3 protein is CASSGRTSGTDTQYF. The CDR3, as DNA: TGTGCCAGCAGCGGAAGGACTAGCGGCACAGATACGCAGTATTTT. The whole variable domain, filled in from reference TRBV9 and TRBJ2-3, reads DSGVTQTPKHLITATGQRVTLRCSPRSGDLSVYWYQQSLDQGLQFLIQYYNGEERAKGNILERFSAQQFPDLHSELNLSSLELGDSALYFCASSGRTSGTDTQYFGPGTRLTVL.